This T cell receptor beta chain was obtained from a study of T cells in Graves' hyperthyroidism and ophthalmopathy. The TCR beta CDR3 regions underwent amplification using RNA transcripts as the source. The HTBI set primed first-round TCR CDR3 RT-PCR. TCRdb recomputed calls from the multiplex PCR reads with MiXCR, one row per CDR3 protein. In the table there are around 760,000 distinct CDR3 sequences, about 35% of which are singletons. This CDR3 contains 18 residues. In germline, CDR1 is SGHVS, CDR2 FQNEAQ. V dropped 2 bases and J dropped 7 bases, with 26 bases sitting between them. Stability of Graves' hyperthyroidism was defined as absent ophthalmopathy progression within 18 months.

The rearrangement links TRBV7-8 to TRBJ1-2; no clear D gene. This sequence originates from a woman aged 40 to 50 with Graves' hyperthyroidism. The specimen was blood. The CDR3 spells CASSLLLGLPQIGFGYTF. Here the CDR3 DNA reads TGTGCCAGCAGCTTACTGCTAGGGTTGCCCCAGATCGGCTTTGGCTACACCTTC. Complete variable domain (other parts from reference TRBV7-8 and TRBJ1-2): GAGVSQSPRYKVAKRGQDVALRCDPISGHVSLFWYQQALGQGPEFLTYFQNEAQLDKSGLPSDRFFAERPEGSVSTLKIQRTQQEDSAVYLCASSLLLGLPQIGFGYTFGSGTRLTVV.